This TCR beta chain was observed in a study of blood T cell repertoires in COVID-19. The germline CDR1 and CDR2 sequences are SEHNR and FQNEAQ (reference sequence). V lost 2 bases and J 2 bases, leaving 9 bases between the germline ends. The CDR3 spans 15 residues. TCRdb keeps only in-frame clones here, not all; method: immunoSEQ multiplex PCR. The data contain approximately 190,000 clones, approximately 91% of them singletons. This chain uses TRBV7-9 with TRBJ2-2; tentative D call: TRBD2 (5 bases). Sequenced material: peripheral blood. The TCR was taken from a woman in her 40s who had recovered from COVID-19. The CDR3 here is CASSLSGTNTGELFF. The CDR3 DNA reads TGTGCCAGCAGCTTATCGGGAACTAACACCGGGGAGCTGTTTTTT.